This T cell receptor (beta chain) was obtained from a study of cytomegalovirus exposure and HLA in healthy donors. Study-wide points: Later work associated roughly 17,000 TCR beta sequences with HLA alleles at 0.05 false discovery rate. It is likely that the observed cluster of highly shared sequence variants was a sequencing artifact.

The V gene end was trimmed by 3 bases and the J gene end by 5 bases; junction bases not matched to a gene: 10. In germline, CDR1 is MDHEN, CDR2 SYDVKM. The length of the CDR3 is 15 residues. In regard to this clone: Its target is unknown.

The PCR was carried out with 60 Vbeta primers and 13 Jbeta primers. The assay was immunoSEQ multiplex PCR, and TCRdb's table has in-frame clones only and misses some. The sample has roughly 150,000 clones; roughly three quarters are singletons. This receptor was identified in a male donor in good health and CMV-seronegative. V gene TRBV28 combines with J gene TRBJ2-7; 7 positions match TRBD1. Sequenced sample: PBMCs. DNA for the CDR3: TGTGCCAGCAGTTTTAGAGGGGGCAGGGTCAACGAGCAGTACTTC. Its translation is CASSFRGGRVNEQYF.